This TCR beta chain comes out of a study of human T cells and chemical hapten exposure. Trimming pared 8 bases from V and 3 bases from J, leaving 19 bases between. Germline loops: CDR1 SNHLY, CDR2 FYNNEI. The CDR3 runs to 15 residues. This clonotype was seen a few times. Time point meaning: patch test 2, 6 weeks after DPC sensitization. Specified treatment: therapeutic diphenylcyclopropenone sensitization with weekly scalp DPC. Per the original data handling: Per-sample TCR counts ranged from 23,224 to 690,600, median around 96,000. TCRdb reprocessed the RACE reads with MiXCR, giving one entry per CDR3 protein. TCRdb, not the original authors, processed these V and J calls. This sample has about 400,000 distinct CDR3 sequences, with over 6% found just once.

V and J are TRBV2 and TRBJ1-1; D gene ambiguous. This sequence was found in a woman aged 18-29 years with alopecia areata. Some clones in this sample may be carry-over from other donors' samples. The input for sequencing was whole blood, taken in connection with sensitization to the hapten diphenylcyclopropenone (DPC). The CDR3 DNA reads TGTGCCAGCCAACCTTCAGACACTTATTACACTGAAGCTTTCTTT. This codes for CASQPSDTYYTEAFF. The whole variable domain, filled in from reference TRBV2 and TRBJ1-1, reads EPEVTQTPSHQVTQMGQEVILRCVPISNHLYFYWYRQILGQKVEFLVSFYNNEISEKSEIFDDQFSVERPDGSNFTLKIRSTKLEDSAMYFCASQPSDTYYTEAFFGQGTRLTVV.